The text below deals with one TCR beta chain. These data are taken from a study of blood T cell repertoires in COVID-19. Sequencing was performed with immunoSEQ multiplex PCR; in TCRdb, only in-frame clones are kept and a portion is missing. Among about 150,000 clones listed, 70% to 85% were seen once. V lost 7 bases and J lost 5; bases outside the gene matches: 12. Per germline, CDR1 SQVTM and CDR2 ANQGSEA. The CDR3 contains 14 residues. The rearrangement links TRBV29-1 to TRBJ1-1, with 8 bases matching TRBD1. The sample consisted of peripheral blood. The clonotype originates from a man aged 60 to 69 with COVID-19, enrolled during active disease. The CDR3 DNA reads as TGCAGCGCCGAGACAGGGGCCCCGAGGACTGAAGCTTTCTTT. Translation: CSAETGAPRTEAFF.